This entry features one TCR beta chain sequence. The target of this receptor is not known. It has no much larger one-base neighbor in the sample; base qualities were not kept. For the CD8 naive samples, CD45RO-negative cells were positively selected for CCR7, yielding a CD45RA+CCR7+ population from which TemRA cells were excluded. The donors were healthy, HIV-negative adults who had no recently reported acute infections or vaccinations. Every donor was a Caucasian adult residing in Nashville, Tennessee, USA. Blood was obtained by leukapheresis, after which PBMCs were separated by Ficoll-Histopaque density gradient centrifugation and cryopreserved in liquid nitrogen vapor phase. Purity and quantity of every magnetically sorted T cell population were checked by analytical flow cytometry. From each sorted fraction, genomic DNA was isolated and quantified by UV absorbance on a Nanodrop 2000c. The sample originates from a study of shared clonotypes between healthy human individuals (dated by TCRdb to the early 2020s). About the study as a whole: A few men and a couple of women, aged 18 to 49 years, made up the cohort. Per donor, three plates each were used for CD4 naive and CD4 memory, two for CD8 naive, and one for CD8 memory. To estimate repertoire size and how much clonotypes are shared between individuals, the study performed deep sequencing of blood TCR repertoires from five healthy adults. Different laboratories and diverse techniques were used to prepare libraries and sequence TCR repertoires, to increase sequencing depth and limit assay-specific biases. Per donor, leukapheresis produced somewhere between about 0.8 and 9 billion PBMCs. On the study overall, not on this receptor specifically: Because the study included only a small number of donors, the genetic and exposure-history diversity represented was limited. Based on pairwise subsampling, the degree of clonotype sharing among donors was expected to be affected by sequencing depth. Sampling was restricted to blood, and TCR repertoires in tissues likely differ from the TCR repertoires found in blood. Across four donors, approximately 4.9% of naive CD4, roughly 3.5% of naive CD8, under 2.5% of memory CD4, and 0.3% to 0.45% of memory CD8 clonotypes were shared. Compared with non-shared clonotypes, the clonotypes found in all four sorted-subset donors had higher generation probabilities. Even with the large sequencing depth, rarefaction of the sorted-subset datasets indicated that sequencing was incomplete. Naive subsets generally had larger estimated clonotype richness than memory subsets.

The CDR3, from cysteine to phenylalanine, totals 14 residues. The sequence is cut down to CDR3 DNA, 42 bases in frame from base 1. The junction carries 14 bases between V and J, which are trimmed by 5 bases and 3 bases respectively. CDR1 and CDR2, per the germline V gene (reference sequence), are SEHNR and FQNEAQ. Using the deep immunoSEQ assay, TCR CDR3 regions were amplified from genomic DNA by multiplex PCR. Extracted genomic DNA from each cell subset was distributed evenly across all wells of several immunoSEQ 96-well plates, and each plate was treated as a replicate. Each replicate PCR for sorted subsets received 200 ng genomic DNA, equal to about 30,000 T cell genomes. Purified libraries were measured with a Qubit 3.0 fluorometer, size-checked on a Bioanalyzer 2100, and measured again with the KAPA Library Quantification kit. A separate single-read 150-cycle Illumina NextSeq 550 flow cell was used to sequence each immunoSEQ 96-well plate. Under the source paper's analysis protocol: Because the immunoSEQ output held only junctional sequences and lacked quality scores, the filtering could not match the filtering applied to full-length reads. To assign V/J genes and CDR3, sequences were annotated against IMGT germline references using PyIR, a Python wrapper for IgBLAST v1.9. Reads were filtered out if the reads had weak V/J assignments (E-value above 1e-6), no CDR3, stop codons, out-of-frame junctions, or ambiguous translated residues. V3J clonotypes were defined as sequences sharing the same inferred V gene, J gene, and CDR3 amino acid sequence. Percentage overlap between repertoires was calculated by dividing the number of shared unique clonotypes by the size of the smaller repertoire. Richness of each repertoire was evaluated using RTK rarefaction, the Chao1 estimator, and Recon v2.1 estimates of unobserved clonotypes. OLGA was used to compute generation probabilities for all TCRbeta clonotypes that the gDNA method yielded from a handful of donors. TCRdb retrieved this table from immuneACCESS and kept in-frame rearrangements only. Not all clones are present; in checked studies, unresolved V genes account for under half, and no reason is known for the remainder. V, J and clone size derive from that table, while D and trimming were established from the DNA sequence. This sample gives 2 million to 2.5 million clones in total; around 93% of them show up just once. The top ten clonotypes cover under 2% of the sample.

The sequenced material came from naive CD8+ T cells from PBMCs. Read against the paper, the sample's cell subset or site label means: CD45RA+CCR7+. This sequence originates from a man between 18 and 29 years old in good health. Some clones in this sample may be carry-over from other donors' samples. The chain couples TRBV7-9 to TRBJ2-7; TRBD2 is possibly the D segment (5 matching bases). The nucleotides read TGTGCCAGCAGCCCCCGGGGTGGTATCTACGAGCAGTACTTC. It codes for CASSPRGGIYEQYF.